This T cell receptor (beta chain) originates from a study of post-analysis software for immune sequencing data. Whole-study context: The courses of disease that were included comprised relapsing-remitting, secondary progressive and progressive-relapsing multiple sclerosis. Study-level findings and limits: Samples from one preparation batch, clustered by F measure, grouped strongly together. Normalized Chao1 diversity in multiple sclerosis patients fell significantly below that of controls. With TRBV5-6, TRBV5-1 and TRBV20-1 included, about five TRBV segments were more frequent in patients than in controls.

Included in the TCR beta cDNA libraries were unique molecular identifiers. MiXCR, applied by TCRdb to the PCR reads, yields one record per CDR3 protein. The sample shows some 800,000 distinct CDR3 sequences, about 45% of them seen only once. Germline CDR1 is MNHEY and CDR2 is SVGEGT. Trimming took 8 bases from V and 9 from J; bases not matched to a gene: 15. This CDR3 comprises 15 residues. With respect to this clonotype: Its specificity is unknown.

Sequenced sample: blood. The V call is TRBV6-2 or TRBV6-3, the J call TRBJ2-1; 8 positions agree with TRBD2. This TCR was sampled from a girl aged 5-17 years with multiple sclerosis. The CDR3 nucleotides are TGTGCCAGCGCAGTAAGGACGGGAGGGCCGGGTGAGCAGTTCTTC. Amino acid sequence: CASAVRTGGPGEQFF.